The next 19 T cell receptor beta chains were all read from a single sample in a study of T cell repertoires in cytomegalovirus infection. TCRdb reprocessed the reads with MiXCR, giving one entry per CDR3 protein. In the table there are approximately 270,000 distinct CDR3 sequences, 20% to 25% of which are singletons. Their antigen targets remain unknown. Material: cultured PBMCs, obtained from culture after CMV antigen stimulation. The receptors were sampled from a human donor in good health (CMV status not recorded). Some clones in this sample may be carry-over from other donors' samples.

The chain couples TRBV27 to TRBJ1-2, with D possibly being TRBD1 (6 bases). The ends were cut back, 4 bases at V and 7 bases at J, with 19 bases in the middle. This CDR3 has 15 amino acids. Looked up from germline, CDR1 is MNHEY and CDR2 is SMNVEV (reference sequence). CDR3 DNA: TGTGCCAGCAGTTCCCCCGGACAGACCCCAGGTGGCTACACCTTC. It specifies CASSSPGQTPGGYTF.

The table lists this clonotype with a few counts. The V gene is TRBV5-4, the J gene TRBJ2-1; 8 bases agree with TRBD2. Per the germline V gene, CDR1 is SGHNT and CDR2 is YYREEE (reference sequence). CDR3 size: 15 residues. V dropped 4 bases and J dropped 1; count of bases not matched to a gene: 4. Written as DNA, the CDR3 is TGTGCCAGCAGCAGCGGGAGTGTGTCCTACAATGAGCAGTTCTTC. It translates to CASSSGSVSYNEQFF.

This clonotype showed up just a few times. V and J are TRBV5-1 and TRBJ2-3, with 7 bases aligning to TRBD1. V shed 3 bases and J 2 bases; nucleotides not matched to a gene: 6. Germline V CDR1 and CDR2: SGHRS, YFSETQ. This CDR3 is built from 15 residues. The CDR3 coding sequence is TGCGCCAGCAGCTATCCGGGACAGATCACAGATACGCAGTATTTT. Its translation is CASSYPGQITDTQYF.

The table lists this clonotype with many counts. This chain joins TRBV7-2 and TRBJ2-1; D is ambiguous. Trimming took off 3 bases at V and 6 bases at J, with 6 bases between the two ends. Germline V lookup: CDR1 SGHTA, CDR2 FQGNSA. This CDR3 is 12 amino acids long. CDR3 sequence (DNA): TGTGCCAGCAGCTTTGAGCGCAATGAGCAGTTCTTC. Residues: CASSFERNEQFF.

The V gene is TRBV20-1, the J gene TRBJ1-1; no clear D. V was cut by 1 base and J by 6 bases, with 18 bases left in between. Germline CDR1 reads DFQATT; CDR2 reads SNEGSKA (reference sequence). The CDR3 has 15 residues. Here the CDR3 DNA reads TGCAGTGCTAGAGGACGGGAGAGTCTGCGCTCTGAAGCTTTCTTT. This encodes CSARGRESLRSEAFF.

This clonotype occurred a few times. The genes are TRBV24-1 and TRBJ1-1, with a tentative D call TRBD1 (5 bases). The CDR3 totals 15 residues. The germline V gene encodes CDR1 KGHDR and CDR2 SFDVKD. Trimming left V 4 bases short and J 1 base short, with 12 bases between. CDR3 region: CATSDADSRNTEAFF. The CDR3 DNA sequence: TGTGCCACCAGTGACGCTGACAGTCGGAACACTGAAGCTTTCTTT.

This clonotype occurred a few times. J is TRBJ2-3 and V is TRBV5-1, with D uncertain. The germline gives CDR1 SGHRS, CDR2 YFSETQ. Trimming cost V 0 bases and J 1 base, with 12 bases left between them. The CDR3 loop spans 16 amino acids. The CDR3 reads CASSLALTGRTDTQYF. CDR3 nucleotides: TGCGCCAGCAGCTTGGCCCTAACGGGTCGCACAGATACGCAGTATTTT.

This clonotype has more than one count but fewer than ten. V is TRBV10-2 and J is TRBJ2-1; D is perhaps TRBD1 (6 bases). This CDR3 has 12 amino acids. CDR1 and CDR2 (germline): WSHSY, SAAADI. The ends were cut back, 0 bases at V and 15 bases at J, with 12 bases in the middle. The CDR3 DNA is TGCGCCAGCAGTGAGTCGGGGGACATACGGTTCTTC. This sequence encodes CASSESGDIRFF.

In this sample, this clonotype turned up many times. The CDR3 DNA sequence: TGTGCCAGCAGGCGGGACACTAACACTGAAGCTTTCTTT. Amino acid sequence: CASRRDTNTEAFF. The chain joins TRBV5-8 to TRBJ1-1; D perhaps matches TRBD1 (6 bases). Per germline, CDR1 SGHTS and CDR2 YDEGEE. V was shortened by 5 bases and J by 2 bases, with 10 bases between the two germline ends. The CDR3 sequence is 13 residues long. The full variable domain, its missing parts supplied by reference TRBV5-8 and TRBJ1-1, is EAGVTQSPTHLIKTRGQQATLRCSPISGHTSVYWYQQALGLGLQFLLWYDEGEERNRGNFPPRFSGRQFPNYSSELNVNALELEDSALYLCASRRDTNTEAFFGQGTRLTVV.

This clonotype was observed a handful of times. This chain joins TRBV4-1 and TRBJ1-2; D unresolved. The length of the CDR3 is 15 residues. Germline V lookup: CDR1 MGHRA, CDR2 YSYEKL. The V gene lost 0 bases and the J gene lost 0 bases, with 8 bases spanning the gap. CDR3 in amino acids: CASSQEWSTNYGYTF. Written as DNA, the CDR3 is TGCGCCAGCAGCCAAGAATGGAGTACTAACTATGGCTACACCTTC.

The CDR3 spells CASSLRQGLNYGYTF. In nucleotides, the CDR3 is TGTGCCAGTAGTCTAAGACAGGGGCTTAACTATGGCTACACCTTC. The chain is built from TRBV19 and TRBJ1-2, with 8 bases fitting TRBD1. The V segment lost 5 bases and the J segment 1 base; nucleotides outside the gene matches: 6. From germline, CDR1 is LNHDA and CDR2 SQIVND (reference sequence). The CDR3 loop spans 15 amino acids.

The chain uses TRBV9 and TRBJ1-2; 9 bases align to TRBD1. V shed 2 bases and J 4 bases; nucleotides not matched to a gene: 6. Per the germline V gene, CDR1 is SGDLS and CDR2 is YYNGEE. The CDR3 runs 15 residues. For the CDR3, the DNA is TGTGCCAGCAGCGTTCAAGGGGACAGGGCCTATGGCTACACCTTC. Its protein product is CASSVQGDRAYGYTF.

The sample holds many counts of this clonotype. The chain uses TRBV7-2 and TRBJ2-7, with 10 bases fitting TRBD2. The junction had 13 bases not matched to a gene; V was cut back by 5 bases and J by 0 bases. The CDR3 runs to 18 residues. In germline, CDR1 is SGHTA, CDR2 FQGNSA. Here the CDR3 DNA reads TGTGCCAGCAGCGCCGCGCGAGGACTAGCGGCCAACTCCTACGAGCAGTACGTC. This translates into CASSAARGLAANSYEQYV.

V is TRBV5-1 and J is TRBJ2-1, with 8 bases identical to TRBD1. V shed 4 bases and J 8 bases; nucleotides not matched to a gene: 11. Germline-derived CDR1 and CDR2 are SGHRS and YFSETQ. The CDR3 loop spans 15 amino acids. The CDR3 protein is CASSPGSGGIDEQFF. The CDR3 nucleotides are TGCGCCAGCAGCCCCGGGTCAGGGGGCATCGATGAGCAGTTCTTC.

The CDR3 spells CASFPGAGANTEAFF. In nucleotides, the CDR3 is TGTGCCAGCTTCCCCGGAGCGGGGGCGAACACTGAAGCTTTCTTT. V is TRBV18 and J is TRBJ1-1, with D maybe TRBD1 (6 bases). CDR3 length: 15 amino acids. Trimming shortened V by 7 bases and J by 1 base, and 16 bases separated the two germline ends. CDR1 KGHSH and CDR2 LQKENI come from the germline V gene.

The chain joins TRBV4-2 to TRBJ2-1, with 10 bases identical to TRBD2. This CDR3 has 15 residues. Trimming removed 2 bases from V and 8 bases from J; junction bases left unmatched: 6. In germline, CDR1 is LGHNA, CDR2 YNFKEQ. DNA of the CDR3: TGTGCCAGCAGCCAAACTAGCGGGACGTTCGATGAGCAGTTCTTC. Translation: CASSQTSGTFDEQFF.

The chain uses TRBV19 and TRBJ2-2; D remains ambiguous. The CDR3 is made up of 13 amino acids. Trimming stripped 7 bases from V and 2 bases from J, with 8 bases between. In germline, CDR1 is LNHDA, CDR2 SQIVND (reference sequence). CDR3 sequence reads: CASIPVNTGELFF. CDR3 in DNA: TGTGCCAGTATCCCAGTCAACACCGGGGAGCTGTTTTTT.

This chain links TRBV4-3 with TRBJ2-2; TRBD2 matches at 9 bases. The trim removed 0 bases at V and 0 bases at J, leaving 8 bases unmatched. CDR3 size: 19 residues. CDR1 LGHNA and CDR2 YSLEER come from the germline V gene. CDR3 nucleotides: TGCGCCAGCAGCCAAGAAGGGGCTAGCGGGACCGCGAACACCGGGGAGCTGTTTTTT. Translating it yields CASSQEGASGTANTGELFF.

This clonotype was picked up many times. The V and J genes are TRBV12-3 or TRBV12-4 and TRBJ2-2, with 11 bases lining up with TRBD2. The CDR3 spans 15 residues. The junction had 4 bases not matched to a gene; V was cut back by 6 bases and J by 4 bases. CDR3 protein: CASSGTSGSTGELFF. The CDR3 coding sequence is TGTGCCAGCAGCGGGACTAGCGGCTCCACCGGGGAGCTGTTTTTT.